This T cell receptor beta chain emerged from a study of T cells in Graves' hyperthyroidism and ophthalmopathy. Study outcomes and limitations: Through a model of 13 V-J features, ophthalmopathy was separated from stable hyperthyroidism. Most thyroid clonotypes that were expanded above 0.001 also turned up in blood.

In regard to this clonotype: No antigen is known for it.

RNA transcripts provided the source from which TCR beta CDR3 regions were amplified. An initial round of RT-PCR targeting the TCR CDR3 relied on the HTBI primer set. TCRdb ran MiXCR on the multiplex PCR reads and lists one entry per CDR3 protein. The repertoire holds about 360,000 distinct CDR3 sequences, with approximately 13% as singletons. The CDR3 totals 15 residues. V lost 5 bases to trimming and J lost 6 bases; unmatched junction nucleotides: 9. Germline V gives CDR1 MNHEY, CDR2 SMNVEV (reference sequence). For Graves' hyperthyroidism to be stable, ophthalmopathy could not progress within 18 months.

The TCR comes from a woman aged 18-29 years with Graves' hyperthyroidism. The specimen was blood. The V call is TRBV27, the J call TRBJ1-5, with 8 bases identical to TRBD1. This chain's CDR3 is CASSPLRQGSQPQHF. As DNA, the CDR3 is TGTGCCAGCAGTCCCCTGCGACAGGGGAGTCAGCCCCAGCATTTT.